This T cell receptor beta chain was sequenced for a study of blood T cell repertoires in COVID-19. Study summary: Acute and convalescent COVID-19 samples came from the United States, Italy and Spain. Sources were T cells, B-cell-depleted T cells, or PBMCs; the material itself was cDNA or gDNA.

Authors' analysis steps: Estimates of nucleated cell counts were drawn from the amplification of reference gene primers. Clones were sequenced by immunoSEQ multiplex PCR, and TCRdb holds only the in-frame ones, with some missing. Clone size and V and J calls were adopted from that table, with D and trimming inferred from the DNA. Of 310,000 or so clones listed, around 83% are singletons. Germline assignment: CDR1 MNHEY and CDR2 SMNVEV (reference sequence). This CDR3 has 15 amino acids. The V gene end was trimmed by 5 bases and the J gene end by 5 bases; junction bases not matched to a gene: 9. V is TRBV27 and J is TRBJ1-1; 9 bases align to TRBD1. Material for sequencing was peripheral blood. This receptor was obtained from a woman in her forties or fifties with acute or convalescent COVID-19. In DNA form, the CDR3 reads TGTGCCAGCAGTGGATCGACAGGGGGGGGGACTGAAGCTTTCTTT. It translates to CASSGSTGGGTEAFF.